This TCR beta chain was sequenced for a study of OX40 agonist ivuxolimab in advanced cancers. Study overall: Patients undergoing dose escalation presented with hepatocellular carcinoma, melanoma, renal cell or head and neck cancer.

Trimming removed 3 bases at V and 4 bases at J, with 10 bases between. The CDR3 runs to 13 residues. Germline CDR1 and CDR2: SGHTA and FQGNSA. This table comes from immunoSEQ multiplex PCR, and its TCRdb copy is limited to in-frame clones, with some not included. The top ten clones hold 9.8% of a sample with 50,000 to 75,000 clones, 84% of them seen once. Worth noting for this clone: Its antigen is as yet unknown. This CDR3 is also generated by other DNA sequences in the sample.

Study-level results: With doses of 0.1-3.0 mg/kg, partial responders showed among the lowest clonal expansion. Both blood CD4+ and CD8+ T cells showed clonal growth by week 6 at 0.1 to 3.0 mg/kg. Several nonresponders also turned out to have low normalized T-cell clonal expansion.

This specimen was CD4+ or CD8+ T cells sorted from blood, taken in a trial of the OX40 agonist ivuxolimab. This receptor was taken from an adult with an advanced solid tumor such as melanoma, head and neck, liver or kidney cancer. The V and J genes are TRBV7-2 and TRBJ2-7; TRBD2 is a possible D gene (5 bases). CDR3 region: CASSLEAEYEQYF. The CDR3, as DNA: TGTGCCAGCAGCTTGGAAGCGGAATACGAGCAGTACTTC.